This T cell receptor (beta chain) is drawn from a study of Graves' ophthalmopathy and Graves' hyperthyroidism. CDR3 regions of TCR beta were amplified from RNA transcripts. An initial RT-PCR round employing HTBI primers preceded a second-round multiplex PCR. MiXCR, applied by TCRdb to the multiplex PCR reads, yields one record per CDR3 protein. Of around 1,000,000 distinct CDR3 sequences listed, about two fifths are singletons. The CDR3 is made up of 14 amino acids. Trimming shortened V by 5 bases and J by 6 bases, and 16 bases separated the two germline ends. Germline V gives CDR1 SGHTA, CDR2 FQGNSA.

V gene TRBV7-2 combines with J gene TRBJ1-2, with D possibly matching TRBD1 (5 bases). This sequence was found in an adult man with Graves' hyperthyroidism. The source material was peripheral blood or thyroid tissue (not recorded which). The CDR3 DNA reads TGTGCCAGCAGCCCTCGGGGGGATCGAGATGGCTACACCTTC. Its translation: CASSPRGDRDGYTF.